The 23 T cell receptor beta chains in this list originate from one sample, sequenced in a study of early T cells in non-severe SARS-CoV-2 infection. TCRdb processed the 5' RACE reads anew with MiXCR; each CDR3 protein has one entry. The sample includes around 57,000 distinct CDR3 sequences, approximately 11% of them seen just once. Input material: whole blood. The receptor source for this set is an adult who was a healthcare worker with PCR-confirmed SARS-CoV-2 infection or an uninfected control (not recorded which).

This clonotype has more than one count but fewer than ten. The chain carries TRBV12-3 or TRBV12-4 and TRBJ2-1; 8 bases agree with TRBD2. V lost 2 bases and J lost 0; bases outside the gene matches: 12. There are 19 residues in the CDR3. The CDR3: CASSLRLARTSSSYNEQFF. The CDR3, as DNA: TGTGCCAGCAGTTTAAGACTAGCGCGGACCTCTAGCTCCTACAATGAGCAGTTCTTC.

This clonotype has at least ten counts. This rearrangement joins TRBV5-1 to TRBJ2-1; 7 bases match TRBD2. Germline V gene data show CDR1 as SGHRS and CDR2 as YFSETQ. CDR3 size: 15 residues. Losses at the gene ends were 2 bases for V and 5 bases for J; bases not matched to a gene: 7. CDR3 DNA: TGCGCCAGCAGCTTATCACTAGCGCCTAACAATGAGCAGTTCTTC. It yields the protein CASSLSLAPNNEQFF.

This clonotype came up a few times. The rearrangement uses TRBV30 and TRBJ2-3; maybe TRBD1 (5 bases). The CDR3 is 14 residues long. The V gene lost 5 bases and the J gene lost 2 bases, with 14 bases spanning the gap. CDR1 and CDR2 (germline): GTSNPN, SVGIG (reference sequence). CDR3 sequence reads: CAWARGTNTDTQYF. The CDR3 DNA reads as TGTGCCTGGGCAAGGGGAACTAACACAGATACGCAGTATTTT.

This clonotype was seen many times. The CDR3 DNA is TGCGCCAGCAGCTTGGAGGGACGGACGAACACTGAAGCTTTCTTT. This gives the protein CASSLEGRTNTEAFF. The chain has TRBV5-1 and TRBJ1-1; D is possibly TRBD1 (5 bases). CDR3 size: 15 residues. Per germline, CDR1 SGHRS and CDR2 YFSETQ. Trimming shortened V by 0 bases and J by 1 base, and 10 bases separated the two germline ends. The full variable domain, with the rest looked up from reference TRBV5-1 and TRBJ1-1, is KAGVTQTPRYLIKTRGQQVTLSCSPISGHRSVSWYQQTPGQGLQFLFEYFSETQRNKGNFPGRFSGRQFSNSRSEMNVSTLELGDSALYLCASSLEGRTNTEAFFGQGTRLTVV.

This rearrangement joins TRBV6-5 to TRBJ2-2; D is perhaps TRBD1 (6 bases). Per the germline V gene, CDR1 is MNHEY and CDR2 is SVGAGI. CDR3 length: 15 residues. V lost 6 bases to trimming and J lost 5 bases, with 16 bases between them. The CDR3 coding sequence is TGTGCCAGCAGACCAACAGGGTTTCTGACCGGGGAGCTGTTTTTT. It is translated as CASRPTGFLTGELFF.

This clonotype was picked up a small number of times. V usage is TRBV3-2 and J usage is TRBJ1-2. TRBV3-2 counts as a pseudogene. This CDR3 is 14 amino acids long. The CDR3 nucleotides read TGTGCCAGCAGCCCGGAGGGACCTAACTATGGCTACACCTTC. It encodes CASSPEGPNYGYTF.

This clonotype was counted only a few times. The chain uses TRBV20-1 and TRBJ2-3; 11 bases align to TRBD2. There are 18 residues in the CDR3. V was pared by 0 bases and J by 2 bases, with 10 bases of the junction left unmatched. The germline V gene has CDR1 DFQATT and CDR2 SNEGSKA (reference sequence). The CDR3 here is CSARDMLLAGGPTDTQYF. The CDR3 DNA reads TGCAGTGCTAGAGATATGCTTCTAGCGGGGGGACCCACAGATACGCAGTATTTT.

The DNA for the CDR3 is TGTGCCAGCAGACAGCGACTAGCGGGGGGCCGGAGGAGCGGGGAGCTGTTTTTT. Its translation: CASRQRLAGGRRSGELFF. The rearrangement uses TRBV11-2 and TRBJ2-2, with 13 bases aligning to TRBD2. Germline V gene data show CDR1 as SGHAT and CDR2 as FQNNGV. After removal of 6 bases from V and 7 bases from J, the junction contained 14 bases not matched to a gene. This CDR3 comprises 18 residues.

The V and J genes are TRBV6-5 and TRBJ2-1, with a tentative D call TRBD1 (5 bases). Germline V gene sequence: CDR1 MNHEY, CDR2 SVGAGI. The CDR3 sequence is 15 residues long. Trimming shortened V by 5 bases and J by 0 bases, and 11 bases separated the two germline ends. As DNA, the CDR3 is TGTGCCAGCAGTGCTGACAGAAGCTCCTACAATGAGCAGTTCTTC. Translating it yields CASSADRSSYNEQFF.

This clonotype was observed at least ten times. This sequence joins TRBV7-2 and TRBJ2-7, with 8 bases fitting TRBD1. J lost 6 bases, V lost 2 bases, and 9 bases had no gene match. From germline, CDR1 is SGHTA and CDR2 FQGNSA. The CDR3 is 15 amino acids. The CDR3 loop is CASSLTLGQGPEQYF. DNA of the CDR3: TGTGCCAGCAGCTTAACCCTTGGACAGGGTCCCGAGCAGTACTTC.

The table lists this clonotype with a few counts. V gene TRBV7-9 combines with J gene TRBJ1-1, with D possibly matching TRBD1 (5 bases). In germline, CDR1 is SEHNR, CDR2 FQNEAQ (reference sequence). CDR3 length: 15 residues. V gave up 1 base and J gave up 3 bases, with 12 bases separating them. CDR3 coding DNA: TGTGCCAGCAGCTTAGAGGGCGGGGGATACACTGAAGCTTTCTTT. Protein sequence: CASSLEGGGYTEAFF.

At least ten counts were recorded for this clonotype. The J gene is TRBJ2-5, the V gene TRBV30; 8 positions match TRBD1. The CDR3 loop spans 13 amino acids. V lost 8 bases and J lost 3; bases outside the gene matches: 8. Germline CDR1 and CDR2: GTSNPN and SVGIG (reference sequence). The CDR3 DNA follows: TGTGCCAAAACCAGGGGGCGCGAAGAGACCCAGTACTTC. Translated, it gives CAKTRGREETQYF.

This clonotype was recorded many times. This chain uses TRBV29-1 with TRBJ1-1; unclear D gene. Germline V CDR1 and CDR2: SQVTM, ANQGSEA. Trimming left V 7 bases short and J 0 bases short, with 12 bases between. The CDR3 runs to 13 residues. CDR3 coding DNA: TGCAGCGCCAAGGGCACTCTGAACACTGAAGCTTTCTTT. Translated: CSAKGTLNTEAFF.

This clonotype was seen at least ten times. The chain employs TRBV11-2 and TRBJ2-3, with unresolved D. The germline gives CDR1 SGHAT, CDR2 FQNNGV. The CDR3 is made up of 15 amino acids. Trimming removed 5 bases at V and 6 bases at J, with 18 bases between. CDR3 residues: CASSILRTSRDTQYF. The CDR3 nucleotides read TGTGCCAGCAGCATCCTACGGACCAGTAGGGATACGCAGTATTTT.

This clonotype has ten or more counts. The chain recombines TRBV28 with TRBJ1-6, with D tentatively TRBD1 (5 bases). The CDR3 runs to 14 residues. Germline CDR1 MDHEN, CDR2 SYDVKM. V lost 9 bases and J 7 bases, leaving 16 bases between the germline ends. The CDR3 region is CASWVGTVNSPLHF. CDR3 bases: TGTGCCAGTTGGGTCGGGACGGTGAATTCACCCCTCCACTTT.

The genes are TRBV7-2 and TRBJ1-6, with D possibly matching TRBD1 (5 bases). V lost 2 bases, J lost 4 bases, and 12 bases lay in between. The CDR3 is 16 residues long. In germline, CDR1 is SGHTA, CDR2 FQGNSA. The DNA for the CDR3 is TGTGCCAGCAGCTTACAGGGCACGGGGTATAATTCACCCCTCCACTTT. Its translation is CASSLQGTGYNSPLHF.

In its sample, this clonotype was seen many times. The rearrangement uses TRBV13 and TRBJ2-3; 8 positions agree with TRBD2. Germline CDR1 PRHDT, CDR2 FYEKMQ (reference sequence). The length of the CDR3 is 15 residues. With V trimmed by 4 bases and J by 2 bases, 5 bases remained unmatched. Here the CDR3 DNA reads TGTGCCAGCAGCTACTCGGGGGGGCCCACAGATACGCAGTATTTT. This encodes CASSYSGGPTDTQYF. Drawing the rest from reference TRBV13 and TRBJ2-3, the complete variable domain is AAGVIQSPRHLIKEKRETATLKCYPIPRHDTVYWYQQGPGQDPQFLISFYEKMQSDKGSIPDRFSAQQFSDYHSELNMSSLELGDSALYFCASSYSGGPTDTQYFGPGTRLTVL.

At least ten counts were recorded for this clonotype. CDR3 sequence: CAWSDRPYEQYF. In DNA form, the CDR3 reads TGTGCCTGGAGTGACAGACCCTACGAGCAGTACTTC. The chain links TRBV30 to TRBJ2-7; D is ambiguous. The V and J ends lost 1 base and 2 bases respectively, with 6 bases between them. This CDR3 has 12 amino acids. Germline loops: CDR1 GTSNPN, CDR2 SVGIG (reference sequence).

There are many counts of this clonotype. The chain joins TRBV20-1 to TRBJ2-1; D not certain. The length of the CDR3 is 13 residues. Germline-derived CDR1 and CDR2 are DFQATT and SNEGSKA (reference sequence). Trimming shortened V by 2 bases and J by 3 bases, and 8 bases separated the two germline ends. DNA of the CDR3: TGCAGTGCTAGACGTCCCCACTACAATGAGCAGTTCTTC. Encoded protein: CSARRPHYNEQFF.

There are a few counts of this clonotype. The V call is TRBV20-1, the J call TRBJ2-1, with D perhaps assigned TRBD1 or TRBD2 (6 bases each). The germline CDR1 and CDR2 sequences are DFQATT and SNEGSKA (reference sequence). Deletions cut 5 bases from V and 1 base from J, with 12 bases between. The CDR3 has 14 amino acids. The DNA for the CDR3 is TGCAGTGCTCGGGGGCAGGCATCCTACAATGAGCAGTTCTTC. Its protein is CSARGQASYNEQFF.

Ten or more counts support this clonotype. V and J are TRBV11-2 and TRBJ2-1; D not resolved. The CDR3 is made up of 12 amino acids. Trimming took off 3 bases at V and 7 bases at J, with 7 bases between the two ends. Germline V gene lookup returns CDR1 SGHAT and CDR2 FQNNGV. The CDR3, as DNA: TGTGCCAGCAGCTTTTGGGGAAATGAGCAGTTCTTC. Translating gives CASSFWGNEQFF.

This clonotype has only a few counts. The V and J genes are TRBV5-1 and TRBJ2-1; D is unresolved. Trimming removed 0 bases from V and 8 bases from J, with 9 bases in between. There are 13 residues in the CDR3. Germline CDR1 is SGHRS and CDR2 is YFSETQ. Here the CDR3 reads CASSLGPADEQFF. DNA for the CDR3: TGCGCCAGCAGCTTGGGTCCCGCCGATGAGCAGTTCTTC. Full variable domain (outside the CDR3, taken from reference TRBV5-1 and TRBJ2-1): KAGVTQTPRYLIKTRGQQVTLSCSPISGHRSVSWYQQTPGQGLQFLFEYFSETQRNKGNFPGRFSGRQFSNSRSEMNVSTLELGDSALYLCASSLGPADEQFFGPGTRLTVL.

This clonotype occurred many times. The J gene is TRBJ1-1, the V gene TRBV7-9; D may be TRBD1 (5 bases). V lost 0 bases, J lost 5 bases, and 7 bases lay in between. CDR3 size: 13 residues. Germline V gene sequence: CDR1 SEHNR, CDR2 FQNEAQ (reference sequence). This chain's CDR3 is CASSLAWGTEAFF. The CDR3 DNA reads TGTGCCAGCAGCTTAGCTTGGGGGACTGAAGCTTTCTTT. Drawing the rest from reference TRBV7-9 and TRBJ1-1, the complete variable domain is DTGVSQNPRHKITKRGQNVTFRCDPISEHNRLYWYRQTLGQGPEFLTYFQNEAQLEKSRLLSDRFSAERPKGSFSTLEIQRTEQGDSAMYLCASSLAWGTEAFFGQGTRLTVV.